The rows below give T cell receptor beta chains drawn from one sample of a study of cytomegalovirus exposure and HLA in healthy donors. Data came from immunoSEQ multiplex PCR; TCRdb stores just in-frame clones and leaves some out. The sample comprises about 130,000 clones, 76% of which are singletons, and roughly 3% rests with the top ten. Sample: PBMCs. The receptor set was obtained from a man aged 35-49 years in good health and CMV-seronegative. CDR3s include the opening cysteine and the closing phenylalanine or tryptophan. D genes are given only for firm matches. Clone size is given for some rows only: seen once, a few or many times, or a class if the clone is expanded.

TRBJ2-3,TRBD2,TRBV30,NA,CAWGAGIPDTQYF,TGTGCCTGGGGAGCGGGAATCCCAGATACGCAGTATTTT
TRBJ1-1,NA,TRBV27,NA,CASTRTATNTEAFF,TGTGCCAGCACCAGGACAGCGACGAACACTGAAGCTTTCTTT
TRBJ2-7,TRBD1,TRBV6-6,NA,CASSWEPLDRDEQYF,TGTGCCAGCAGTTGGGAACCACTTGACAGGGACGAGCAGTACTTC
TRBJ2-2,NA,TRBV9,NA,CASSVVQLGGTLTGELFF,TGTGCCAGCAGCGTAGTTCAGCTCGGCGGAACCCTCACCGGGGAGCTGTTTTTT
TRBJ1-6,NA,TRBV9,NA,CASSEYRDKILPLHF,TGTGCCAGCAGCGAATACCGGGACAAAATTTTACCCCTCCACTTT
TRBJ2-7,NA,TRBV11-3,NA,CASSYSGTLAYEQYF,TGTGCCAGCAGCTACTCCGGGACACTAGCCTACGAGCAGTACTTC
TRBJ1-1,NA,TRBV9,NA,CASMGLNTEAFF,TGTGCCAGCATGGGGCTGAACACTGAAGCTTTCTTT
TRBJ1-1,TRBD1,TRBV19,NA,CASSSNRDRGRPEAFF,TGTGCCAGTAGTAGCAACCGGGACAGGGGTCGACCTGAAGCTTTCTTT
TRBJ1-5,TRBD1,TRBV18,NA,CASSPLGTGGPRPQHF,TGTGCCAGCTCACCACTGGGGACAGGGGGGCCTCGGCCCCAGCATTTT
TRBJ2-5,NA,TRBV29-1,NA,CSVVSGRVGETQYF,TGCAGCGTTGTGTCAGGGCGCGTCGGGGAGACCCAGTACTTC
TRBJ1-6,NA,TRBV11-2,NA,CASSLSRVESPLHF,TGTGCCAGCAGCTTGTCCAGGGTGGAATCACCCCTCCACTTT
TRBJ1-1,NA,TRBV6-5,NA,CATTGFLNTEAFF,TGTGCCACCACCGGGTTCCTGAACACTGAAGCTTTCTTT
TRBJ1-6,NA,TRBV30,NA,CAWRGQVRSPLHF,TGTGCCTGGAGGGGGCAGGTTCGCTCACCCCTCCACTTT
TRBJ1-2,NA,TRBV5-1,few,CASRWGGSFGGYGYTF,TGCGCCAGCAGATGGGGGGGGTCCTTTGGCGGCTATGGCTACACCTTC
TRBJ1-2,NA,TRBV10-3,NA,CAISADSYGYTF,TGTGCCATCAGTGCGGACAGCTATGGCTACACCTTC
TRBJ1-5,NA,TRBV5-8,NA,CASSYRADQPQHF,TGTGCCAGCAGCTACAGGGCCGATCAGCCCCAGCATTTT